These 6 T cell receptor beta chains came from one sample sequenced in a study of blood T cell repertoires in COVID-19. Profiled with immunoSEQ multiplex PCR; TCRdb holds only in-frame clones, not every one. The table has 110,000 to 150,000 clones, approximately 78% seen once. Sequenced input: PBMCs or T cells enriched from blood (not recorded which). The receptor source for this set is a woman in her fifties or sixties who had recovered from COVID-19.

The chain uses TRBV24-1 and TRBJ2-3; 9 nucleotides line up with TRBD1. The CDR3 is made up of 15 amino acids. Germline V CDR1 and CDR2: KGHDR, SFDVKD. The ends lost 9 bases at V and 4 bases at J; junction bases unmatched: 10. As DNA, the CDR3 is TGTGCCACCGGACCGGGACAGGGATGGGCAGATACGCAGTATTTT. Its translation: CATGPGQGWADTQYF.

This clone was detected only once. V usage is TRBV7-2 and J usage is TRBJ2-7; TRBD1 aligns across 7 bases. Germline V gene data show CDR1 as SGHTA and CDR2 as FQGNSA. V shed 4 bases, J shed 3 bases, and the junction held 12 bases outside the gene matches. The CDR3 is made up of 16 amino acids. CDR3 in amino acids: CASSSPTGQRVYEQYF. The CDR3 DNA follows: TGTGCCAGCAGCTCCCCCACGGGACAGAGGGTCTACGAGCAGTACTTC. Based on the CDR3 plus reference TRBV7-2 and TRBJ2-7, the full variable domain is GAGVSQSPSNKVTEKGKDVELRCDPISGHTALYWYRQSLGQGLEFLIYFQGNSAPDKSGLPSDRFSAERTGGSVSTLTIQRTQQEDSAVYLCASSSPTGQRVYEQYFGPGTRLTVT.

The chain carries TRBV5-1 and TRBJ1-4; 8 positions match TRBD1. CDR1 is SGHRS, CDR2 YFSETQ, per germline. The V and J ends lost 5 bases and 3 bases, in that order; junction bases with no gene match: 9. This CDR3 comprises 16 residues. This CDR3 reads CASRNLPGQANEKLFF. CDR3 sequence (DNA): TGCGCCAGCAGGAACCTACCGGGACAGGCTAATGAAAAACTGTTTTTT.

This clone has just one count. The chain employs TRBV23-1 and TRBJ2-3; the match to TRBD2 covers 13 bases. TRBV23-1 is known as an ORF, though its function is uncertain. The CDR3 runs 17 residues. Unmatched junction bases numbered 12, after V lost 8 bases and J lost 4 bases. The CDR3 loop reads CASPGLAGLSRADTQYF. Here the CDR3 DNA reads TGCGCCAGCCCGGGACTAGCGGGGTTATCTAGGGCAGATACGCAGTATTTT.

The chain joins TRBV5-1 to TRBJ2-3; 10 bases match TRBD2. Germline V lookup: CDR1 SGHRS, CDR2 YFSETQ. The V gene end was trimmed by 6 bases and the J gene end by 4 bases; junction bases not matched to a gene: 5. This CDR3 is built from 14 residues. CDR3 sequence (DNA): TGCGCCAGCACTAGCGGGGGTTTTCCAGATACGCAGTATTTT. Protein: CASTSGGFPDTQYF.

This chain joins TRBV5-4 and TRBJ2-1; 10 nucleotides match TRBD2. The CDR3 is made up of 15 amino acids. The V and J ends lost 4 bases and 9 bases, in that order; junction bases with no gene match: 10. CDR1 SGHNT and CDR2 YYREEE come from the germline V gene (reference sequence). In DNA, the CDR3 is TGTGCCAGCAGCCCCGGGACTAGCGCCTCTGGTGAGCAGTTCTTC. Translated, it gives CASSPGTSASGEQFF. Variable domain in full (rest from reference TRBV5-4 and TRBJ2-1): ETGVTQSPTHLIKTRGQQVTLRCSSQSGHNTVSWYQQALGQGPQFIFQYYREEENGRGNFPPRFSGLQFPNYSSELNVNALELDDSALYLCASSPGTSASGEQFFGPGTRLTVL.